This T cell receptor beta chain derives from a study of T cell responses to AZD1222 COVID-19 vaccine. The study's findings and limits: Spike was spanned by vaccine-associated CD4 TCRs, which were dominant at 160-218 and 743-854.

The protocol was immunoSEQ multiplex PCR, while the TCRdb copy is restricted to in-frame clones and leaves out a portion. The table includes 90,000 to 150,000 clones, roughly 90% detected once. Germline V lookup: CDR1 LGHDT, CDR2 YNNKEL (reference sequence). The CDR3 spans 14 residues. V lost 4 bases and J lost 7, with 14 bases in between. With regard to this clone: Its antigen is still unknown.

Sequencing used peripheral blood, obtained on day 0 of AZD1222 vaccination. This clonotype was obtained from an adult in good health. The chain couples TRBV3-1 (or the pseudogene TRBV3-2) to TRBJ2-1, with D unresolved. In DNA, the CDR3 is TGTGCCAGCAGCCGCCGAGACGGTAATAATGAGCAGTTCTTC. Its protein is CASSRRDGNNEQFF.